The rows below give T cell receptor beta chains drawn from one sample of a study of vaccination effects on CD4 cells after COVID-19. The data were produced by immunoSEQ multiplex PCR, yet TCRdb's version contains in-frame clones alone and is incomplete. The sample carries tens of thousands of clones, roughly four fifths recorded once. Antigens for these TCRs are unknown. The sequencing used CD4+ T cells from PBMCs cultured with HCoV-229E spike peptides, collected after COVID-19 vaccination. These receptors were taken from a human donor who received a COVID-19 vaccine. The CDR3 runs from the conserved cysteine through the conserved F or W. A D gene is named only where the DNA matches it firmly. Rows give clone size only sometimes, using once, few, many, or a class for an expanded clone.

>TRBV6-5|13|-|-|TRBJ1-1
CASSYRANTEAFF
TGTGCCAGCAGTTACAGGGCGAACACTGAAGCTTTCTTT
>TRBV19|15|-|-|TRBJ1-5
CATHVGQGFNQPQHF
TGTGCCACACATGTGGGGCAGGGATTCAATCAGCCCCAGCATTTT
>TRBV12-3/TRBV12-4|11|-|-|TRBJ1-1
CASSPRGEAFF
TGTGCCAGCAGCCCACGGGGGGAAGCTTTCTTT
>TRBV7-2|15|-|-|TRBJ1-5
CASSLVTGQGQPQHF
TGTGCCAGCAGCTTAGTAACAGGGCAGGGACAGCCCCAGCATTTT
>TRBV11-2|17|-|-|TRBJ1-1
CASSLDFRGWVNTEAFF
TGTGCCAGCAGCTTAGATTTCAGGGGATGGGTGAACACTGAAGCTTTCTTT
>TRBV27|15|TRBD1|-|TRBJ1-2
CASSGGQGRNYGYTF
TGTGCCAGCAGTGGGGGACAGGGGAGGAACTATGGCTACACCTTC
>TRBV29-1|12|TRBD1|-|TRBJ1-1
CSASPGQGEAFF
TGCAGCGCTAGTCCGGGACAGGGAGAAGCTTTCTTT
>TRBV6-1|13|-|-|TRBJ2-5
CASSESPFETQYF
TGTGCCAGCAGTGAGTCACCTTTTGAGACCCAGTACTTC
>TRBV5-1|15|-|-|TRBJ1-1
CASSLFGGSNTEAFF
TGCGCCAGCAGCTTGTTTGGCGGCAGCAACACTGAAGCTTTCTTT
>TRBV4-1|14|-|-|TRBJ1-2
CASSPGWMGVEHTF
TGCGCCAGCAGCCCTGGATGGATGGGGGTTGAGCACACCTTC
>TRBV9|15|-|-|TRBJ1-5
CASETGRDSNQPQHF
TGTGCCAGCGAAACAGGGCGGGATAGCAATCAGCCCCAGCATTTT
>TRBV18|14|-|-|TRBJ2-5
CASSPQAGLETQYF
TGTGCCAGCTCACCACAGGCAGGGTTGGAGACCCAGTACTTC
>TRBV6-1|16|-|-|TRBJ1-5
CASSEEPAANNQPQHF
TGTGCCAGCAGTGAAGAACCGGCAGCCAACAATCAGCCCCAGCATTTT
>TRBV10-2|14|TRBD1|-|TRBJ1-4
CASSTGGQREKLFF
TGCGCCAGCAGTACAGGGGGCCAAAGGGAAAAACTGTTTTTT
>TRBV19|14|-|-|TRBJ1-1
CASTRDFLNTEAFF
TGTGCCAGTACAAGGGACTTTCTGAACACTGAAGCTTTCTTT
>TRBV19|14|-|-|TRBJ1-2
CASSLPRGNYGYTF
TGTGCCAGTAGTCTCCCTAGGGGAAACTATGGCTACACCTTC
>TRBV7-8|15|TRBD1|-|TRBJ1-6
CASDRAYGSGSPLHF
TGTGCCAGCGACAGGGCCTATGGGTCAGGTTCACCCCTCCACTTT
>TRBV28|13|-|-|TRBJ2-6
CASSKSGANVLTF
TGTGCCAGCAGTAAGTCTGGGGCCAACGTCCTGACTTTC
>TRBV6-1|16|-|-|TRBJ1-3
CASSEWGTSSGNTIYF
TGTGCCAGCAGTGAATGGGGGACAAGCTCTGGAAACACCATATATTTT
>TRBV5-4|13|-|-|TRBJ1-2
CASSFGGLYGYTF
TGTGCCAGCAGCTTTGGAGGACTCTATGGCTACACCTTC
>TRBV29-1|13|-|-|TRBJ2-5
CSVDSWTVETQYF
TGCAGCGTTGATAGTTGGACGGTTGAGACCCAGTACTTC
>TRBV14|12|-|-|TRBJ1-6
CASSQASPPLHF
TGTGCCAGCAGCCAAGCCTCGCCACCCCTCCACTTT
>TRBV5-1|16|-|-|TRBJ2-3
CASRQGYPSSTDTQYF
TGCGCCAGCAGACAGGGCTACCCTTCTAGCACAGATACGCAGTATTTT
>TRBV30|13|TRBD1|-|TRBJ1-1
CALDRGLATEAFF
TGTGCCTTGGACAGGGGGCTAGCGACTGAAGCTTTCTTT
>TRBV27|14|TRBD1|-|TRBJ1-6
CASSLNRGNSPLHF
TGTGCCAGCAGTTTGAACAGGGGTAATTCACCCCTCCACTTT
>TRBV5-1|15|TRBD1|-|TRBJ2-5
CASSLNPGTGGLNYF
TGCGCCAGCAGCTTGAATCCCGGCACAGGGGGCTTAAACTACTTC
>TRBV18|16|-|once|TRBJ1-3
CASSPIPSTTGNTIYF
TGTGCCAGCTCACCCATACCATCGACGACTGGAAACACCATATATTTT
>TRBV27|16|TRBD2|-|TRBJ2-1
CASSQFLAGLGNEQFF
TGTGCCAGCAGCCAGTTTCTAGCGGGGTTGGGGAATGAGCAGTTCTTC
>TRBV5-1|15|-|few|TRBJ2-1
CASSPGGSSYNEQFF
TGCGCCAGCAGCCCCGGGGGAAGCTCCTACAATGAGCAGTTCTTC
>TRBV15|14|TRBD1|-|TRBJ1-5
CATARQGSNQPQHF
TGTGCCACCGCAAGACAGGGCTCCAATCAGCCCCAGCATTTT
>TRBV6-2/TRBV6-3|15|TRBD1|-|TRBJ2-1
CASSPSGQVYNEQFF
TGTGCCAGCAGCCCCTCGGGACAGGTCTACAATGAGCAGTTCTTC
>TRBV18|16|-|once|TRBJ1-1
CASSPFQGRMNTEAFF
TGTGCCAGCTCACCATTCCAGGGCCGCATGAACACTGAAGCTTTCTTT